Following are 29 T cell receptor beta chains from one sample sequenced in a study of blood T cell repertoires in COVID-19 (dated by TCRdb to the early 2020s). Library generation was performed with the immunoSEQ multiplex PCR assay. TCRdb provides this immuneACCESS table in a form limited to in-frame rearrangements. Some clones are lacking; in checked studies, under half of them reflect an unresolved V gene, and why the rest are absent is not known. The sample has approximately 28,000 clones on record, 65% to 85% of them singletons. The top ten clones comprise approximately 16% of the sample. The sequenced sample was peripheral blood. These receptors were obtained from a woman in her fifties or sixties with acute or convalescent COVID-19.

This clone was observed a single time. The rearrangement uses TRBV12-3 or TRBV12-4 and TRBJ1-5; the D is unclear. CDR3 length: 12 amino acids. The V end lost 3 bases, the J end lost 4 bases, and 4 bases lay between the germline ends. This CDR3 reads CASSLANQPQHF. The DNA of the CDR3 is TGTGCCAGCAGTTTGGCTAATCAGCCCCAGCATTTT.

The J gene is TRBJ2-5, the V gene TRBV7-9, with TRBD2 matching 9 bases. Looked up from germline, CDR1 is SEHNR and CDR2 is FQNEAQ (reference sequence). The CDR3 sequence is 18 residues long. V shed 2 bases and J 4 bases; nucleotides not matched to a gene: 14. This chain's CDR3 is CASSLYQRGVTWAETQYF. In DNA form, the CDR3 reads TGTGCCAGCAGCTTATACCAGCGGGGGGTAACATGGGCAGAGACCCAGTACTTC.

This clone turned up a few times. V usage is TRBV6-2 or TRBV6-3 and J usage is TRBJ1-1; D possibly corresponds to TRBD1 (6 bases). Trimming removed 2 bases from V and 6 bases from J, with 13 bases in between. Germline V lookup: CDR1 MNHEY, CDR2 SVGEGT. CDR3 size: 14 residues. The DNA of the CDR3 is TGTGCCAGCAGTTACAACAGGGTGAATGCTGAAGCTTTCTTT. This encodes CASSYNRVNAEAFF.

The chain combines TRBV11-1 with TRBJ2-3; 10 bases are a match to TRBD1. Germline-derived CDR1 and CDR2 are SGHAT and FQDESV (reference sequence). The CDR3 contains 13 residues. The V segment lost 5 bases and the J segment 6 bases; nucleotides outside the gene matches: 2. DNA for the CDR3: TGTGCCAGCAGCGAGGACAGGGGGGATACGCAGTATTTT. Amino acids: CASSEDRGDTQYF. Combining the CDR3 with reference TRBV11-1 and TRBJ2-3 gives the whole variable domain EAEVAQSPRYKITEKSQAVAFWCDPISGHATLYWYRQILGQGPELLVQFQDESVVDDSQLPKDRFSAERLKGVDSTLKIQPAELGDSAMYLCASSEDRGDTQYFGPGTRLTVL.

This clone has just one count. The chain couples TRBV15 to TRBJ1-1, with D perhaps TRBD1 (5 bases). The ends were cut back, 1 base at V and 2 bases at J, with 8 bases in the middle. This CDR3 is 14 amino acids long. Per germline, CDR1 LNHNV and CDR2 YYDKDF (reference sequence). CDR3 loop: CATSRAQGNTEAFF. In nucleotides, the CDR3 is TGTGCCACCAGCAGAGCTCAGGGAAACACTGAAGCTTTCTTT.

The CDR3 region is CASRVGDRGSNQPQHF. CDR3 nucleotides: TGTGCCAGTAGGGTTGGGGACAGGGGGAGCAATCAGCCCCAGCATTTT. The chain joins TRBV19 to TRBJ1-5, with TRBD1 matching 11 bases. This CDR3 comprises 16 residues. The germline V gene has CDR1 LNHDA and CDR2 SQIVND (reference sequence). V was pared by 6 bases and J by 1 base, with 5 bases of the junction left unmatched.

The chain joins TRBV7-2 to TRBJ2-3; a possible D gene is TRBD2 (6 bases). The CDR3 contains 14 residues. CDR1 SGHTA and CDR2 FQGNSA come from the germline V gene. Trimming shortened V by 5 bases and J by 2 bases, and 11 bases separated the two germline ends. Written as DNA, the CDR3 is TGTGCCAGCAGCCTGACTAGAGACACAGATACGCAGTATTTT. As protein: CASSLTRDTDTQYF.

This clone was detected a few times. This chain uses TRBV14 with TRBJ2-1; no clear D. This CDR3 has 11 residues. V dropped 1 base and J dropped 8 bases, with 3 bases sitting between them. Per the germline V gene, CDR1 is SGHDN and CDR2 is FVKESK. CDR3 nucleotide sequence: TGTGCCAGCAGCCAAGCCTATGAGCAGTTCTTC. Its protein product is CASSQAYEQFF.

V gene TRBV7-9 combines with J gene TRBJ1-4; 7 bases agree with TRBD1. CDR1 is SEHNR, CDR2 FQNEAQ, per germline (reference sequence). The junction had 0 bases not matched to a gene; V was cut back by 2 bases and J by 3 bases. The length of the CDR3 is 14 residues. CDR3 sequence: CASSLRGPNEKLFF. In DNA form, the CDR3 reads TGTGCCAGCAGCTTAAGGGGGCCTAATGAAAAACTGTTTTTT.

The chain combines TRBV28 with TRBJ2-5; 9 nucleotides agree with TRBD1. CDR1 and CDR2 from the germline V gene are MDHEN and SYDVKM. V dropped 6 bases and J dropped 2; count of bases not matched to a gene: 13. The CDR3 runs 17 residues. The chain's CDR3 is CASRPGTGRPDQETQYF. In DNA form, the CDR3 reads TGTGCCAGCAGACCCGGGACAGGGCGGCCAGATCAAGAGACCCAGTACTTC.

The rearrangement links TRBV28 to TRBJ1-6; D gene unclear. The CDR3 is 14 residues long. Deletions cut 6 bases from V and 0 bases from J, with 6 bases between. The germline CDR1 and CDR2 sequences are MDHEN and SYDVKM. CDR3 sequence: CASRQSSYNSPLHF. The CDR3 nucleotides read TGTGCCAGCAGACAGAGCTCCTATAATTCACCCCTCCACTTT.

The chain combines TRBV28 with TRBJ2-7; D may be TRBD2 (5 bases). V dropped 2 bases and J dropped 4 bases, with 6 bases sitting between them. This CDR3 contains 12 residues. Germline loops: CDR1 MDHEN, CDR2 SYDVKM. This CDR3 is CASSLEGYEQYF. For the CDR3, the DNA is TGTGCCAGCAGTTTAGAGGGATACGAGCAGTACTTC. Full variable domain (remainder filled in from reference TRBV28 and TRBJ2-7): DVKVTQSSRYLVKRTGEKVFLECVQDMDHENMFWYRQDPGLGLRLIYFSYDVKMKEKGDIPEGYSVSREKKERFSLILESASTNQTSMYLCASSLEGYEQYFGPGTRLTVT.

The V call is TRBV15, the J call TRBJ1-5; a possible D gene is TRBD1 (6 bases). The V gene lost 5 bases and the J gene lost 5 bases, with 16 bases spanning the gap. This CDR3 has 15 amino acids. CDR1 and CDR2 (germline): LNHNV, YYDKDF (reference sequence). The CDR3 sequence is CATSPQGQQYQPQHF. The CDR3 nucleotides read TGTGCCACCAGCCCCCAAGGACAGCAATATCAGCCCCAGCATTTT.

The chain uses TRBV4-1 and TRBJ2-3; 7 nucleotides match TRBD2. Germline values: CDR1 MGHRA, CDR2 YSYEKL. CDR3 length: 18 residues. Trimming took 4 bases from V and 4 from J; bases not matched to a gene: 17. The CDR3 nucleotides are TGCGCCAGCAGCCCCCGGGTGGGGCCGGTTGGGGGGGCAGATACGCAGTATTTT. Encoded protein: CASSPRVGPVGGADTQYF.

This clone has only one observation. This rearrangement joins TRBV5-8 to TRBJ1-1; D ambiguous. The germline gives CDR1 SGHTS, CDR2 YDEGEE. CDR3 length: 15 residues. The V end lost 1 base, the J end lost 3 bases, and 13 bases lay between the germline ends. The DNA of the CDR3 is TGTGCCAGCAGCTTGAACGGTCGAGGGTACACTGAAGCTTTCTTT. Amino acid sequence: CASSLNGRGYTEAFF. Full variable domain (rest looked up from reference TRBV5-8 and TRBJ1-1): EAGVTQSPTHLIKTRGQQATLRCSPISGHTSVYWYQQALGLGLQFLLWYDEGEERNRGNFPPRFSGRQFPNYSSELNVNALELEDSALYLCASSLNGRGYTEAFFGQGTRLTVV.

The J gene is TRBJ1-2, the V gene TRBV12-3 or TRBV12-4; D is unclear. The CDR3 covers 12 residues. With 8 bases removed from V and 1 base from J, the gap between germline ends came to 8 bases. CDR3: CASQSGNYGYTF. In DNA, the CDR3 is TGTGCCAGCCAAAGCGGTAACTATGGCTACACCTTC.

This chain joins TRBV6-5 and TRBJ2-7; 8 bases map to TRBD1. After removal of 6 bases from V and 5 bases from J, the junction contained 6 bases not matched to a gene. The CDR3 extends over 13 amino acids. Germline loops: CDR1 MNHEY, CDR2 SVGAGI. The CDR3 nucleotides are TGTGCCAGCAGGGAGGTGGGACAGGACGAGCAGTACTTC. It yields the protein CASREVGQDEQYF.

This clone is a singleton in its sample. The chain has TRBV5-4 and TRBJ2-4; D remains ambiguous. Trimming took 0 bases from V and 0 from J, leaving 7 bases between them. This CDR3 has 15 residues. Germline lookup yields CDR1 SGHNT and CDR2 YYREEE (reference sequence). The CDR3 sequence is CASSLAPVAKNIQYF. CDR3 in DNA: TGTGCCAGCAGCTTGGCCCCGGTAGCCAAAAACATTCAGTACTTC.

The chain has TRBV3-1 (or the pseudogene TRBV3-2) and TRBJ1-6; unclear D gene. This CDR3 has 13 residues. Germline V gene sequence: CDR1 LGHDT, CDR2 YNNKEL (reference sequence). Trimming took 4 bases from V and 6 from J, leaving 7 bases between them. The CDR3: CASSRQFNSPLHF. For the CDR3, the DNA is TGTGCCAGCAGCCGGCAGTTTAATTCACCCCTCCACTTT.

The sample holds one count of this clone. This sequence joins TRBV27 and TRBJ2-1, with 9 bases matching TRBD1. CDR3 length: 16 residues. J lost 7 bases, V lost 5 bases, and 12 bases had no gene match. Germline V gene data show CDR1 as MNHEY and CDR2 as SMNVEV (reference sequence). The CDR3 bases are TGTGCCAGCAGTCCCACCCGACAGGGGGGTCGGAATGAGCAGTTCTTC. Its translation: CASSPTRQGGRNEQFF.

The V call is TRBV7-8, the J call TRBJ1-4; D unresolved. This CDR3 is built from 15 residues. Trimming stripped 1 base from V and 6 bases from J, with 12 bases between. Looked up from germline, CDR1 is SGHVS and CDR2 is FQNEAQ. This CDR3 is CASSLGVSLYEKLFF. The CDR3 nucleotides are TGTGCCAGCAGCTTAGGGGTTAGCCTGTATGAAAAACTGTTTTTT.

The genes are TRBV14 and TRBJ2-1, with D uncertain. Germline assignment: CDR1 SGHDN and CDR2 FVKESK. This CDR3 contains 16 residues. The germline V and J ends were trimmed by 3 bases and 4 bases, with 16 bases remaining between them. The chain's CDR3 is CASSQYRVGFYNEQFF. CDR3 in DNA: TGTGCCAGCAGCCAGTACCGGGTCGGGTTTTACAATGAGCAGTTCTTC.

Points on this clone: The junction departs from the called germline gene at one end, perhaps through a read error. The rearrangement links TRBV2 to TRBJ1-1; D is possibly TRBD1 (5 bases). CDR3 size: 15 residues. Germline CDR1 SNHLY, CDR2 FYNNEI. As DNA, the CDR3 is TGTGCCAGCAGAGTGATAGGAGGGGCCAACAGTGAAGCTTTCTTT. Its translation: CASRVIGGANSEAFF.

The J gene is TRBJ2-1, the V gene TRBV2, with D hard to call. This CDR3 is 15 amino acids long. Trimming pared 7 bases from V and 5 bases from J, leaving 18 bases between. Germline V gives CDR1 SNHLY, CDR2 FYNNEI. The CDR3: CASTVGGGRNNEQFF. The CDR3 region has the DNA TGTGCCAGCACCGTTGGTGGCGGCAGAAACAATGAGCAGTTCTTC.

The chain employs TRBV5-8 and TRBJ2-2; the D is unclear. Germline lookup yields CDR1 SGHTS and CDR2 YDEGEE. The CDR3 runs to 15 residues. Trimming cost V 0 bases and J 4 bases, with 10 bases left between them. CDR3 region: CASSLGTLGTGELFF. The CDR3 DNA reads as TGTGCCAGCAGCTTGGGTACCCTCGGCACCGGGGAGCTGTTTTTT.

This clone has just a few counts. V and J are TRBV2 and TRBJ2-3; D gene ambiguous. The CDR3 extends over 12 amino acids. V shed 6 bases and J shed 11 bases, with 15 bases lying between them. Germline lookup yields CDR1 SNHLY and CDR2 FYNNEI. The chain's CDR3 is CASSLSQIGQYF. In DNA form, the CDR3 reads TGTGCCAGCAGCCTATCACAGATCGGGCAGTATTTT.

The chain employs TRBV28 and TRBJ1-1; TRBD1 aligns across 10 bases. Germline V gene lookup returns CDR1 MDHEN and CDR2 SYDVKM. V lost 4 bases, J lost 5 bases, and 4 bases stayed unmatched. CDR3 length: 14 amino acids. In DNA, the CDR3 is TGTGCCAGCAGTTCGACAGGGGGCAGAACTGAAGCTTTCTTT. Translating gives CASSSTGGRTEAFF.

The chain links TRBV7-6 to TRBJ2-4; TRBD2 aligns across 9 bases. Germline CDR1 is SGHVS and CDR2 is FNYEAQ. This CDR3 is built from 15 residues. After removal of 1 base from V and 8 bases from J, the junction contained 6 bases not matched to a gene. Written as DNA, the CDR3 is TGTGCCAGCAGCTTAGGCAGCGGGGGGTGGGACATTCAGTACTTC. Translation gives CASSLGSGGWDIQYF.

The rearrangement joins TRBV7-3 to TRBJ2-3, with a weak D call TRBD2 (5 bases). The germline V gene has CDR1 SGHTA and CDR2 FQGTGA. The CDR3 contains 14 residues. V lost 2 bases and J 1 base, leaving 7 bases between the germline ends. The CDR3 sequence is CASSLSGGTDTQYF. DNA of the CDR3: TGTGCCAGCAGCTTATCCGGGGGCACAGATACGCAGTATTTT.